The 10 T cell receptor beta chains in this list originate from one sample, sequenced in a study of blood T cell repertoires in COVID-19. Method: immunoSEQ multiplex PCR; TCRdb's copy keeps in-frame clones and lacks some. Here the sample spans nearly 200,000 clones, around four fifths being singletons. The material sequenced was peripheral blood. The receptors originated from a woman aged 70-85 years with active or convalescent COVID-19.

CDR3 in amino acids: CASSLSRGRATDTQYF. CDR3 in DNA: TGTGCCAGCAGTTTGAGCCGTGGGAGGGCCACAGATACGCAGTATTTT. The V call is TRBV27, the J call TRBJ2-3, with 7 bases that match TRBD2. Germline V gives CDR1 MNHEY, CDR2 SMNVEV (reference sequence). V was pared by 3 bases and J by 2 bases, with 8 bases of the junction left unmatched. CDR3 size: 16 residues.

This chain connects TRBV10-2 to TRBJ2-1; D is uncertain. The CDR3 spans 12 residues. Germline-derived CDR1 and CDR2 are WSHSY and SAAADI. Trimming cost V 4 bases and J 7 bases, with 8 bases left between them. CDR3 loop: CASSGVSNEQFF. Written as DNA, the CDR3 is TGCGCCAGCAGTGGAGTCTCAAATGAGCAGTTCTTC.

The chain employs TRBV12-3 or TRBV12-4 and TRBJ1-2, with D possibly TRBD1 on 5 matching bases. The CDR3 spans 13 residues. Trimming removed 5 bases at V and 2 bases at J, with 9 bases between. In DNA, the CDR3 is TGTGCCAGCAGTGCGGGACGGAACTATGGCTACACCTTC. Translation gives CASSAGRNYGYTF.

This clone occurred a few times. V and J are TRBV19 and TRBJ2-1, with a tentative D call TRBD2 (7 bases). The CDR3 is 14 residues long. With 3 bases removed from V and 7 bases from J, the gap between germline ends came to 13 bases. Per germline, CDR1 LNHDA and CDR2 SQIVND (reference sequence). DNA of the CDR3: TGTGCCAGTAGTATTCGTGGGAGGGGGAATGAGCAGTTCTTC. As protein: CASSIRGRGNEQFF.

A single count supports this clone. This chain connects TRBV4-1 to TRBJ1-1, with no clear D. With 4 bases removed from V and 1 base from J, the gap between germline ends came to 10 bases. In germline, CDR1 is MGHRA, CDR2 YSYEKL. The CDR3 has 14 residues. The DNA of the CDR3 is TGCGCCAGCAGCCGAGATACAGCGAACACTGAAGCTTTCTTT. Its protein is CASSRDTANTEAFF.

This clone showed up many times. J is TRBJ2-5 and V is TRBV25-1, with 9 bases that match TRBD1. With 3 bases clipped from V and 4 bases from J, the junction kept 6 bases outside the gene matches. The CDR3 has 15 residues. Germline-derived CDR1 and CDR2 are MGHDK and SYGVNS. CDR3 sequence: CASSDMTGGGETQYF. CDR3 in DNA: TGTGCCAGCAGTGACATGACAGGGGGGGGAGAGACCCAGTACTTC.

Concerning this clone: This sample includes further DNA sequences coding for the same CDR3. The chain joins TRBV5-1 to TRBJ2-5; TRBD2 matches 7 bases. The germline V gene encodes CDR1 SGHRS and CDR2 YFSETQ. This CDR3 is built from 14 residues. Trimming took 5 bases from V and 1 from J; bases not matched to a gene: 5. The CDR3: CASSPGGGQETQYF. CDR3 bases: TGCGCCAGCAGTCCGGGGGGTGGCCAAGAGACCCAGTACTTC.

The chain has TRBV4-1 and TRBJ1-4; 7 nucleotides line up with TRBD1. V lost 3 bases and J lost 5; bases outside the gene matches: 9. CDR3 size: 16 residues. Germline V gives CDR1 MGHRA, CDR2 YSYEKL. CDR3 in DNA: TGCGCCAGCAGCCACCCTCCCAGGGGGTCAAATGAAAAACTGTTTTTT. It yields the protein CASSHPPRGSNEKLFF.

V and J are TRBV2 and TRBJ2-1, with 7 nucleotides matching TRBD1. CDR1 and CDR2 from the germline V gene are SNHLY and FYNNEI. V gave up 6 bases and J gave up 5 bases; unmatched junction bases: 13. This CDR3 contains 16 residues. The CDR3 here is CASSGNLGQRNNEQFF. The CDR3, as DNA: TGTGCCAGCAGCGGTAATTTGGGACAGAGGAACAATGAGCAGTTCTTC.

This clone occurred once. The chain has TRBV19 and TRBJ1-1, with D uncertain. Per the germline V gene, CDR1 is LNHDA and CDR2 is SQIVND (reference sequence). This CDR3 comprises 13 residues. V gave up 9 bases and J gave up 3 bases, with 14 bases separating them. CDR3 residues: CASSPGLYTEAFF. For the CDR3, the DNA is TGTGCCAGCAGCCCGGGTCTTTACACTGAAGCTTTCTTT.